This section outlines one T cell receptor beta chain sequence together with its context. Its specificity is not known. The isolated RNA, all of it, was reverse transcribed, so expressed TCRB transcripts were what got sequenced. The method was immunoSEQ multiplex PCR; TCRdb's version includes in-frame clones alone and lacks a portion of them. The sample carries a few hundred thousand clones, about 15% recorded once. These data originate in a study of beta chain features in type 1 diabetes. For the study at large: No age, gender or cell yield differences were seen between patients and healthy donors. Whole-study results and caveats: TCRB CDR3 length was moderately but significantly reduced in all four CD4+ subsets of Type 1 diabetes patients. The study found fewer insertions and more deletions at VDJ junctions in type 1 diabetes patients.

Sorting with CD45RO/CCR7/CD25/CD127/CD95/CD27 yielded naive, central memory, regulatory and stem-like memory CD4+ cells. The sequence was collected from a young man with type 1 diabetes. The specimen sequenced was naive CD4+ T cells from blood.

The chain's CDR3 is CAWMARGSVTQYF. The CDR3 bases are TGTGCCTGGATGGCGCGAGGAAGCGTCACCCAGTACTTC. The chain uses TRBV30 and TRBJ2-5; no clear D gene. This CDR3 has 13 amino acids. Trimming took 4 bases from V and 8 from J, leaving 17 bases between them. Per the germline V gene, CDR1 is GTSNPN and CDR2 is SVGIG (reference sequence). Combining the CDR3 with reference TRBV30 and TRBJ2-5 gives the whole variable domain SQTIHQWPATLVQPVGSPLSLECTVEGTSNPNLYWYRQAAGRGLQLLFYSVGIGQISSEVPQNLSASRPQDRQFILSSKKLLLSDSGFYLCAWMARGSVTQYFGPGTRLLVL.